These 23 T cell receptor beta chains share one sample of origin, sequenced in a study of radiotherapy plus CTLA-4 blockade in lung cancer. The repertoire was sequenced with immunoSEQ multiplex PCR; TCRdb's copy has only in-frame clones and lacks some. The sample lists 15,000 to 20,000 clones, approximately 85% occurring once. Sequences were derived from peripheral blood, sampled from a patient treated with radiotherapy plus ipilimumab. The receptors here all came from a human donor with non-small cell lung cancer whose response to radiotherapy plus ipilimumab could not be evaluated.

The V call is TRBV4-1, the J call TRBJ2-1; 8 bases line up with TRBD2. There are 16 residues in the CDR3. The V gene end was trimmed by 4 bases and the J gene end by 1 base; junction bases not matched to a gene: 6. Germline V lookup: CDR1 MGHRA, CDR2 YSYEKL. CDR3 sequence: CASSPRTSQSYNEQFF. CDR3 in DNA: TGCGCCAGCAGCCCCCGGACTAGCCAATCCTACAATGAGCAGTTCTTC.

The rearrangement uses TRBV7-3 and TRBJ1-1; D is ambiguous. V lost 0 bases and J 3 bases, leaving 20 bases between the germline ends. This CDR3 has 18 amino acids. The V gene's germline CDR1 is SGHTA and CDR2 FQGTGA. CDR3 protein: CASSLTSGSTPGDTEAFF. CDR3 sequence (DNA): TGTGCCAGCAGCTTAACCTCGGGGTCCACACCGGGTGACACTGAAGCTTTCTTT.

V gene TRBV7-8 combines with J gene TRBJ2-1; 8 nucleotides match TRBD2. Unmatched junction bases numbered 17, after V lost 9 bases and J lost 10 bases. Germline assignment: CDR1 SGHVS and CDR2 FQNEAQ. The CDR3 is 15 amino acids. The CDR3: CASLRLAGRAGEQFF. The DNA for the CDR3 is TGTGCCAGTCTACGTTTAGCCGGGAGGGCCGGAGAGCAGTTCTTC.

This clone is medium-sized within its sample. This chain links TRBV29-1 with TRBJ2-3; a weak D match, TRBD2 (5 bases). V lost 0 bases and J lost 14, with 12 bases in between. This CDR3 region has 11 residues. Germline V CDR1 and CDR2: SQVTM, ANQGSEA. The CDR3: CSVEEVGLPYF. Here the CDR3 DNA reads TGCAGCGTTGAAGAAGTCGGACTCCCGTATTTT.

The chain recombines TRBV5-1 with TRBJ1-1, with D perhaps matching TRBD1 (6 bases). V was trimmed by 4 bases and J by 3 bases, leaving 16 bases between them. CDR1 SGHRS and CDR2 YFSETQ come from the germline V gene. This CDR3 spans 15 amino acids. CDR3: CASSRPDSLYTEAFF. The CDR3 DNA reads TGCGCCAGCAGCAGACCGGACAGTCTTTACACTGAAGCTTTCTTT.

The chain carries TRBV5-4 and TRBJ2-3; 7 bases align to TRBD2. This CDR3 has 13 amino acids. The ends lost 4 bases at V and 5 bases at J; junction bases unmatched: 4. Per the germline V gene, CDR1 is SGHNT and CDR2 is YYREEE (reference sequence). The CDR3 region has the DNA TGTGCCAGCAGCGGGGGGGGTGGAGATACGCAGTATTTT. It yields the protein CASSGGGGDTQYF. The full variable domain, with the rest looked up from reference TRBV5-4 and TRBJ2-3, is ETGVTQSPTHLIKTRGQQVTLRCSSQSGHNTVSWYQQALGQGPQFIFQYYREEENGRGNFPPRFSGLQFPNYSSELNVNALELDDSALYLCASSGGGGDTQYFGPGTRLTVL.

The chain combines TRBV21-1 with TRBJ2-5; the table names TRBD1, a call not compared with the DNA. TRBV21-1 is designated a pseudogene. This CDR3 has 10 residues. The CDR3 loop reads CASRDRERYF. The CDR3 DNA reads as TGTGCCAGCAGGGACAGGGAGAGGTACTTC.

The chain recombines TRBV11-3 with TRBJ2-3; possibly TRBD2 for D (5 bases). The germline V gene has CDR1 SGHNT and CDR2 YENEEA. With 3 bases removed from V and 4 bases from J, the gap between germline ends came to 11 bases. CDR3 length: 14 amino acids. The CDR3 protein is CASSFRGSADTQYF. The DNA of the CDR3 is TGTGCCAGCAGCTTTCGAGGGAGCGCAGATACGCAGTATTTT.

The V and J genes are TRBV19 and TRBJ2-7; the match to TRBD1 covers 8 bases. Per germline, CDR1 LNHDA and CDR2 SQIVND (reference sequence). J gave up 1 base and V 7 bases, and 3 bases lay outside the gene matches. The CDR3 is 13 amino acids. The CDR3 nucleotides read TGTGCCAGTACCCGGACAGGGTCCTACGAGCAGTACTTC. This gives the protein CASTRTGSYEQYF.

V gene TRBV11-2 combines with J gene TRBJ1-3, with unresolved D. V lost 3 bases to trimming and J lost 4 bases, with 7 bases between them. CDR1 and CDR2 (germline): SGHAT, FQNNGV. The CDR3 consists of 13 residues. Here the CDR3 reads CASSFYSGNTIYF. CDR3 bases: TGTGCCAGCAGCTTCTACTCGGGAAACACCATATATTTT. Combining the CDR3 with reference TRBV11-2 and TRBJ1-3 gives the whole variable domain EAGVAQSPRYKIIEKRQSVAFWCNPISGHATLYWYQQILGQGPKLLIQFQNNGVVDDSQLPKDRFSAERLKGVDSTLKIQPAKLEDSAVYLCASSFYSGNTIYFGEGSWLTVV.

The chain has TRBV2 and TRBJ2-2; possible D gene TRBD2, 5 bases. Between the trimmed V and J ends, which lost 8 bases and 1 base, there was a span of 14 bases. Germline lookup yields CDR1 SNHLY and CDR2 FYNNEI. The CDR3 spans 15 residues. This CDR3 reads CASLGGQLNTGELFF. In DNA, the CDR3 is TGTGCCAGCCTTGGAGGCCAACTGAACACCGGGGAGCTGTTTTTT.

The rearrangement uses TRBV6-5 and TRBJ2-1, with D maybe TRBD2 (5 bases). The CDR3 runs 14 residues. Trimming cost V 0 bases and J 9 bases, with 12 bases left between them. CDR1 MNHEY and CDR2 SVGAGI come from the germline V gene. The CDR3 bases are TGTGCCAGCAGTTACTCGATGGGAGAACTTGAGCAGTTCTTC. Translation: CASSYSMGELEQFF.

The V call is TRBV25-1, the J call TRBJ2-5; a weak D match, TRBD2 (7 bases). The germline V gene encodes CDR1 MGHDK and CDR2 SYGVNS. Trimming cost V 3 bases and J 4 bases, with 15 bases left between them. The CDR3 contains 15 residues. CDR3 region: CASSDRTGGPETQYF. The CDR3 DNA follows: TGTGCCAGCAGTGACCGGACGGGGGGCCCAGAGACCCAGTACTTC.

The gene calls are TRBV6-5 and TRBJ2-1; 8 nucleotides agree with TRBD1. J lost 7 bases, V lost 6 bases, and 11 bases had no gene match. The CDR3 spans 15 residues. The V gene's germline CDR1 is MNHEY and CDR2 SVGAGI. This CDR3 reads CASSPTSGTGNEQFF. The CDR3 region has the DNA TGTGCCAGCAGCCCGACTTCCGGGACAGGAAATGAGCAGTTCTTC.

The rearrangement uses TRBV28 and TRBJ2-7; D is undetermined. CDR3 size: 11 residues. Trimming removed 8 bases from V and 0 bases from J, with 5 bases in between. Germline CDR1 and CDR2: MDHEN and SYDVKM. The CDR3 sequence is CASLGSYEQYF. In DNA, the CDR3 is TGTGCCAGCCTAGGCTCCTACGAGCAGTACTTC.

The chain uses TRBV28 and TRBJ1-5; the D gene is possibly TRBD1 (5 bases). V lost 7 bases and J lost 2, with 21 bases in between. The V gene's germline CDR1 is MDHEN and CDR2 SYDVKM. The CDR3 spans 17 residues. The CDR3 spells CASTMKGPGWGNQPQHF. The CDR3 DNA sequence: TGTGCCAGCACCATGAAGGGGCCAGGGTGGGGCAATCAGCCCCAGCATTTT.

The rearrangement uses TRBV11-3 and TRBJ1-3; 7 nucleotides agree with TRBD1. The V gene's germline CDR1 is SGHNT and CDR2 YENEEA. The V and J ends lost 1 base and 3 bases, in that order; junction bases with no gene match: 3. The CDR3 runs to 15 residues. The CDR3 region is CASSLGGTVGNTIYF. CDR3 nucleotide sequence: TGTGCCAGCAGCTTAGGCGGGACAGTTGGAAACACCATATATTTT.

The genes are TRBV10-3 and TRBJ2-5; 10 bases map to TRBD1. Unmatched junction bases numbered 6, after V lost 6 bases and J lost 5 bases. The CDR3 contains 14 residues. The germline CDR1 and CDR2 sequences are ENHRY and SYGVKD. The CDR3 is CAISGTGVVETQYF. The CDR3 DNA reads as TGTGCCATCAGCGGGACAGGGGTGGTTGAGACCCAGTACTTC.

V and J are TRBV7-9 and TRBJ1-2, with 9 nucleotides matching TRBD1. The CDR3 runs to 14 residues. Germline lookup yields CDR1 SEHNR and CDR2 FQNEAQ (reference sequence). V trimming: 5 bases; J trimming: 8 bases; junction bases outside the gene matches: 9. This chain's CDR3 is CASSPGTGKGGYTF. CDR3 nucleotide sequence: TGTGCCAGCAGCCCCGGGACAGGGAAGGGAGGCTACACCTTC.

This chain uses TRBV20-1 with TRBJ2-3; possible D gene TRBD2, 5 bases. Trimming stripped 3 bases from V and 11 bases from J, with 12 bases between. The germline V gene has CDR1 DFQATT and CDR2 SNEGSKA (reference sequence). This CDR3 comprises 11 residues. CDR3 sequence reads: CSARDSPRQYF. CDR3 in DNA: TGCAGTGCTAGGGACTCCCCAAGGCAGTATTTT.

V usage is TRBV6-6 and J usage is TRBJ1-6; D call uncertain. The V and J ends lost 1 base and 4 bases respectively, with 8 bases between them. The CDR3 runs 15 residues. Germline CDR1 and CDR2: MNHNY and SVGAGI (reference sequence). The CDR3 sequence is CASSYLATYNSPLHF. Here the CDR3 DNA reads TGTGCCAGCAGTTACTTAGCGACTTATAATTCACCCCTCCACTTT.

The chain carries TRBV6-6 and TRBJ2-7; D gene unclear. The CDR3 sequence is 14 residues long. V lost 0 bases and J lost 4, with 10 bases in between. CDR1 and CDR2 (germline): MNHNY, SVGAGI (reference sequence). The CDR3 DNA reads as TGTGCCAGCAGTTACTCTACGGCGGATTACGAGCAGTACTTC. Protein product: CASSYSTADYEQYF.

The rearrangement joins TRBV28 to TRBJ2-7; TRBD1 might be the D (6 bases). Trimming pared 6 bases from V and 2 bases from J, leaving 14 bases between. Per the germline V gene, CDR1 is MDHEN and CDR2 is SYDVKM. This CDR3 spans 14 amino acids. CDR3 loop: CASRGWGRTYEQYF. The CDR3 DNA reads as TGTGCCAGCAGGGGATGGGGGCGGACCTACGAGCAGTACTTC.